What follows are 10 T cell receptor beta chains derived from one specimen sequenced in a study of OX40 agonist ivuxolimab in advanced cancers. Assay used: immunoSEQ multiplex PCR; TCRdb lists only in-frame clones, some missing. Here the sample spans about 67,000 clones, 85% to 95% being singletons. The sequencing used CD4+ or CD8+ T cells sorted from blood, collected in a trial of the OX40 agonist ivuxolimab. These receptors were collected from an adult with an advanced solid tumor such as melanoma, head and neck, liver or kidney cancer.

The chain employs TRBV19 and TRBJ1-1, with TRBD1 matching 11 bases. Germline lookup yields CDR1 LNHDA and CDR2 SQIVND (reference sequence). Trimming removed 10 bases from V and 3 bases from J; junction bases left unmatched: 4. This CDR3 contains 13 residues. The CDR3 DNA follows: TGTGCCACCAAGGGACAGGGGGACACTGAAGCTTTCTTT. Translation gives CATKGQGDTEAFF. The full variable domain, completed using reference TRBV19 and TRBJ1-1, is DGGITQSPKYLFRKEGQNVTLSCEQNLNHDAMYWYRQDPGQGLRLIYYSQIVNDFQKGDIAEGYSVSREKKESFPLTVTSAQKNPTAFYLCATKGQGDTEAFFGQGTRLTVV.

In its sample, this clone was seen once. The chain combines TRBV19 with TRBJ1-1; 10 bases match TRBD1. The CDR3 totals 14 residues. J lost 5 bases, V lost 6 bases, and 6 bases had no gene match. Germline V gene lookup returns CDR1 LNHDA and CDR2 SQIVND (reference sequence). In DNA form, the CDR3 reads TGTGCCAGTAGCCTACGGGACAGGGGAACTGAAGCTTTCTTT. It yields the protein CASSLRDRGTEAFF.

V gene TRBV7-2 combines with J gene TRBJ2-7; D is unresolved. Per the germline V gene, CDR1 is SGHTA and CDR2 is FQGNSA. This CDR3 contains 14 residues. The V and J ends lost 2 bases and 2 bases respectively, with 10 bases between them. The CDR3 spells CASSLRTAPYEQYF. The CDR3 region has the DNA TGTGCCAGCAGCTTAAGGACGGCTCCCTACGAGCAGTACTTC.

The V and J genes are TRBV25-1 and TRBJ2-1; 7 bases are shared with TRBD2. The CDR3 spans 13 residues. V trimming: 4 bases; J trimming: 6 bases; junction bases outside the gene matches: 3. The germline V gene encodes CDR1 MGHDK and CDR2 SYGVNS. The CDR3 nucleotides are TGTGCCAGCAGTGTCAGGACTAGCAATGAGCAGTTCTTC. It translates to CASSVRTSNEQFF. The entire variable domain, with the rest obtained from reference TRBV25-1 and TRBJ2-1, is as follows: EADIYQTPRYLVIGTGKKITLECSQTMGHDKMYWYQQDPGMELHLIHYSYGVNSTEKGDLSSESTVSRIRTEHFPLTLESARPSHTSQYLCASSVRTSNEQFFGPGTRLTVL.

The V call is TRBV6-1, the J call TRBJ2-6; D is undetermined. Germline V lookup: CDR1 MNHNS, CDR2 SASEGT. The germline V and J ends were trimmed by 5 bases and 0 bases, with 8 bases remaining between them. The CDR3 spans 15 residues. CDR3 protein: CASSLGRSGANVLTF. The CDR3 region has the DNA TGTGCCAGCAGTTTGGGCCGCTCTGGGGCCAACGTCCTGACTTTC.

CDR3 sequence: CASSDPFQREYNEQFF. As DNA, the CDR3 is TGTGCCAGCAGTGACCCCTTCCAGCGGGAGTACAATGAGCAGTTCTTC. The chain uses TRBV27 and TRBJ2-1, with 8 bases matching TRBD2. The germline CDR1 and CDR2 sequences are MNHEY and SMNVEV (reference sequence). V shed 5 bases and J 4 bases; nucleotides not matched to a gene: 10. The CDR3 runs to 16 residues.

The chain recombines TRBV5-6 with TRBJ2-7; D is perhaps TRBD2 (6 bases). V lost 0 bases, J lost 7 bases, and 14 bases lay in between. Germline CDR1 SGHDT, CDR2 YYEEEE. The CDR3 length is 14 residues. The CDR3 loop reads CASSLEEGRHEQYF. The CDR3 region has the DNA TGTGCCAGCAGCTTGGAGGAGGGCCGACATGAGCAGTACTTC.

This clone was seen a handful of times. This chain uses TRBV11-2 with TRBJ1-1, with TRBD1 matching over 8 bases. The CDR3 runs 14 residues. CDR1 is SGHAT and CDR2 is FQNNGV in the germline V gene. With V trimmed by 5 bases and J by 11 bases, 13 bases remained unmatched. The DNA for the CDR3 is TGTGCCAGCAGCCACAGTCGGACAGGGTTTTATGCTTTCTTT. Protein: CASSHSRTGFYAFF.

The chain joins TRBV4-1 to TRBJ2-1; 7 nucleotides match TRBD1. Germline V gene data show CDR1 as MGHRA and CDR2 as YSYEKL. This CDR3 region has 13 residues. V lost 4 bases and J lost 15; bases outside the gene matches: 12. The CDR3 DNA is TGCGCCAGCAGCCTAGGACAGGCAAACTTGAGGTTCTTC. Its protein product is CASSLGQANLRFF.

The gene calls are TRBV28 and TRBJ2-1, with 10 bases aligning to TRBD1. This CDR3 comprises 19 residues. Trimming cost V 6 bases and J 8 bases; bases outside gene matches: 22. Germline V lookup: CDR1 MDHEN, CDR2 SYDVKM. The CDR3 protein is CASRYPGQGKGTAVDEQFF. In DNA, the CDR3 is TGTGCCAGCAGATATCCGGGACAGGGGAAAGGGACCGCCGTCGATGAGCAGTTCTTC.